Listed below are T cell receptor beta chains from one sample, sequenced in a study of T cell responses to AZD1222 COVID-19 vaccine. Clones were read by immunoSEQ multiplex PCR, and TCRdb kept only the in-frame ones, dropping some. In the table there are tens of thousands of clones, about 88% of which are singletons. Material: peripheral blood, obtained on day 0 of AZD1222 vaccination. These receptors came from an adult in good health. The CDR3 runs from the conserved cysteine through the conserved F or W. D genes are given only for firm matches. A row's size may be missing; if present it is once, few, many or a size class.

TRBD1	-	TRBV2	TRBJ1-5	CASSEDREPQPQHF	TGTGCCAGCAGTGAGGACAGGGAACCTCAGCCCCAGCATTTT
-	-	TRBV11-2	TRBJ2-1	CASRRLGVDEQFF	TGTGCCAGCAGACGACTCGGAGTTGATGAGCAGTTCTTC
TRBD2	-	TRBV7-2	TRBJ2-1	CASSLGTSVNEQFF	TGTGCCAGCAGCTTAGGGACTAGCGTAAATGAGCAGTTCTTC
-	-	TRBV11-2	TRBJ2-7	CASSHGSAQPLYEQYF	TGTGCCAGCAGCCATGGGTCGGCTCAACCCCTCTACGAGCAGTACTTC
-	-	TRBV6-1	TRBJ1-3	CASSEMAGSYGNTIYF	TGTGCCAGCAGTGAAATGGCGGGGAGCTACGGAAACACCATATATTTT
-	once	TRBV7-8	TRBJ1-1	CASSFLRGTEAFF	TGTGCCAGCAGCTTTTTGAGGGGCACTGAAGCTTTCTTT
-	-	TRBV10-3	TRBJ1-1	CAISKQTGNTEAFF	TGTGCCATCAGCAAACAGACAGGGAACACTGAAGCTTTCTTT
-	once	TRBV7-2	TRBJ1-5	CASSLVPENQPQHF	TGTGCCAGCAGCTTAGTACCGGAAAATCAGCCCCAGCATTTT
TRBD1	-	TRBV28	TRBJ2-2	CASRPGTGRTGELFF	TGTGCCAGCAGGCCCGGGACAGGGCGGACCGGGGAGCTGTTTTTT
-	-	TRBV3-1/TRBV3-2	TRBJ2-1	CASRSGGVVYNEQFF	TGTGCCAGCAGATCTGGCGGGGTCGTATACAATGAGCAGTTCTTC
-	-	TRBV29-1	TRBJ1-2	CSVEVGGALGYGYTF	TGCAGCGTTGAAGTGGGGGGGGCGCTAGGTTATGGCTACACCTTC
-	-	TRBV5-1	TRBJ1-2	CASSLPGLVYGYTF	TGCGCCAGCAGCTTGCCAGGGTTGGTCTATGGCTACACCTTC
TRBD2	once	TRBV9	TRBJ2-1	CASSERGTSGRNNEQFF	TGTGCCAGCAGTGAGAGAGGGACTAGCGGGAGGAACAATGAGCAGTTCTTC
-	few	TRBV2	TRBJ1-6	CASRDGRGGNSPLHF	TGTGCCAGCAGAGATGGGAGGGGTGGGAATTCACCCCTCCACTTT
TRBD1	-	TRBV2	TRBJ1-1	CASTLQGLKNTEAFF	TGTGCCAGCACCCTACAGGGGTTAAAGAACACTGAAGCTTTCTTT
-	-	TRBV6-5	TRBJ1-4	CASRRTATNEKLFF	TGTGCCAGCAGAAGGACAGCAACTAATGAAAAACTGTTTTTT
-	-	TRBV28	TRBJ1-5	CASTPGGGNQPQHF	TGTGCCAGCACCCCCGGGGGGGGCAATCAGCCCCAGCATTTT
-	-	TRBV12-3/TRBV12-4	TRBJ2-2	CASSFAWELFF	TGTGCCAGCAGTTTTGCCTGGGAGCTGTTTTTT
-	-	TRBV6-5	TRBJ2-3	CASSVDYPTDTQYF	TGTGCCAGCAGCGTCGACTACCCCACAGATACGCAGTATTTT
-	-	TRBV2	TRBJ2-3	CASSVRPTFTDTQYF	TGTGCCAGCAGTGTACGTCCTACTTTCACAGATACGCAGTATTTT
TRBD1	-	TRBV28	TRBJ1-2	CASSSDRGHGYTF	TGTGCCAGCAGTTCGGACAGGGGGCATGGCTACACCTTC
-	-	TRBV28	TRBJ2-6	CASSFLQSGANVLTF	TGTGCCAGCAGTTTTTTGCAGTCTGGGGCCAACGTCCTGACTTTC
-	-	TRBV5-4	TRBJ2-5	CASRNWGSKETQYF	TGTGCCAGCAGGAATTGGGGCAGTAAAGAGACCCAGTACTTC
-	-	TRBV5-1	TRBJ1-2	CASSLERPGHGYTF	TGCGCCAGCAGCTTGGAAAGGCCCGGGCATGGCTACACCTTC
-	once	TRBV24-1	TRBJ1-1	CATSKTGWTEAFF	TGTGCCACCAGTAAAACAGGGTGGACTGAAGCTTTCTTT
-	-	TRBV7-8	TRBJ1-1	CASRTQASRWDTEAFF	TGTGCCAGCCGCACCCAAGCTTCCCGGTGGGACACTGAAGCTTTCTTT
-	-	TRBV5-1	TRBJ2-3	CASSLGLGADTQYF	TGCGCCAGCAGCTTGGGATTAGGCGCAGATACGCAGTATTTT
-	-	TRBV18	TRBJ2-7	CASSLGTAGSYEQYF	TGTGCCAGCTCACTTGGGACGGCAGGGAGTTACGAGCAGTACTTC
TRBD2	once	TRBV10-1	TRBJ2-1	CASSERLAGGPSNEQFF	TGCGCCAGCAGTGAGAGACTAGCGGGGGGGCCTAGCAATGAGCAGTTCTTC
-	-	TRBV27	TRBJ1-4	CASRMAGANEKLFF	TGTGCCAGCAGAATGGCAGGGGCAAATGAAAAACTGTTTTTT
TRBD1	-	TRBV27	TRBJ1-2	CASSTRDRGANYGYTF	TGTGCCAGCAGTACCCGTGACAGGGGTGCTAACTATGGCTACACCTTC
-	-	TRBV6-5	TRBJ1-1	CASTPADTRSTEAFF	TGTGCCAGCACCCCCGCAGACACCAGAAGCACTGAAGCTTTCTTT
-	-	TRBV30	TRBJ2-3	CAWERDRTDTQYF	TGTGCCTGGGAACGGGACCGCACAGATACGCAGTATTTT
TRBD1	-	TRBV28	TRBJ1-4	CASTTGAKLFF	TGTGCCAGCACAACAGGGGCGAAACTGTTTTTT
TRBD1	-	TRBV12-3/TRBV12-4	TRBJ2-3	CASSPDRGTQYF	TGTGCCAGCAGTCCCGACAGGGGAACGCAGTATTTT
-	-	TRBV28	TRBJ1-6	CASSEPRGLRSPLHF	TGTGCCAGCAGTGAACCCAGGGGCCTTAGGTCACCCCTCCACTTT
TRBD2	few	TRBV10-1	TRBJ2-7	CASSKAGTSGSYEQYF	TGCGCCAGCAGTAAGGCCGGGACTAGCGGATCCTACGAGCAGTACTTC